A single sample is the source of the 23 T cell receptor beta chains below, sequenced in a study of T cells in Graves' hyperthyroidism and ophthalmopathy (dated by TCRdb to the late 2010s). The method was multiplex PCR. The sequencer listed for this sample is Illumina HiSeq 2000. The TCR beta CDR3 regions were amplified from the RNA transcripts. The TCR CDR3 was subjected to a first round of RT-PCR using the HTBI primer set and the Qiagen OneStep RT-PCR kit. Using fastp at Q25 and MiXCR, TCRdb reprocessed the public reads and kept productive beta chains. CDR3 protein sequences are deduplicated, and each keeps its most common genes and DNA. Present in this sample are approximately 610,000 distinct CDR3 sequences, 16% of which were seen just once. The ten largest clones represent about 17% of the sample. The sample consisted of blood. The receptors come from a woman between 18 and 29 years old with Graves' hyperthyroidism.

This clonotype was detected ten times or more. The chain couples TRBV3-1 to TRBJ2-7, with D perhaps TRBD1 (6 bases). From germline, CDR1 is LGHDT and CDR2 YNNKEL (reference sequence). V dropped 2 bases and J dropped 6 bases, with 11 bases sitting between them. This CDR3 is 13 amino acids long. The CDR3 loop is CASSQQQGFEQYF. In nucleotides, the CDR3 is TGTGCCAGCAGCCAACAACAGGGATTCGAGCAGTACTTC.

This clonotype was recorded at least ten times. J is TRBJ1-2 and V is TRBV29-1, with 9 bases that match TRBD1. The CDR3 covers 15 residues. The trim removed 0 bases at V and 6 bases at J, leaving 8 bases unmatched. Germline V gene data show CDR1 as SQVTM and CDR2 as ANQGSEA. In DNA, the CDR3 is TGCAGCGTTGAAGATCAAAGAACAGGGGGCAATGGCTACACCTTC. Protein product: CSVEDQRTGGNGYTF.

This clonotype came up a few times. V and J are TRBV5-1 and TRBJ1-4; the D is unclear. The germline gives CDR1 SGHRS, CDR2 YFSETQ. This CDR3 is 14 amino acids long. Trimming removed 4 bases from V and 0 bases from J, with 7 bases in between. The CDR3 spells CASSRDTTNEKLFF. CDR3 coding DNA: TGCGCCAGCAGCCGGGATACAACTAATGAAAAACTGTTTTTT.

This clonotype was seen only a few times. The DNA for the CDR3 is TGTGCCAGCAGTTACGGAGCGGTGAACTACAATGAGCAGTTCTTC. It codes for CASSYGAVNYNEQFF. The chain is built from TRBV6-2 or TRBV6-3 and TRBJ2-1; D is possibly TRBD2 (5 bases). CDR3 length: 15 residues. Trimming removed 2 bases from V and 3 bases from J, with 11 bases in between. Germline V gene data show CDR1 as MNHEY and CDR2 as SVGEGT.

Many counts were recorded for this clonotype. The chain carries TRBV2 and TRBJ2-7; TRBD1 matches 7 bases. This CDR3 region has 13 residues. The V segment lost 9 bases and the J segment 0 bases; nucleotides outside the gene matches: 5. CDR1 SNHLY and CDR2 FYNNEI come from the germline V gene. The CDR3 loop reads CASGQESSYEQYF. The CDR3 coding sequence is TGTGCCAGTGGACAGGAGAGCTCCTACGAGCAGTACTTC.

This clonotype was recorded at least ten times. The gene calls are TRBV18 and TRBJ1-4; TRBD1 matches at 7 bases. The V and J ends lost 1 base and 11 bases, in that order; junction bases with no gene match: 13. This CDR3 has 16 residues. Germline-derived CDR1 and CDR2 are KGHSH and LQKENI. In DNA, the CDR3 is TGTGCCAGCTCACCACTTTCGGACAGGACTTCGGGGAAACTGTTTTTT. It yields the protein CASSPLSDRTSGKLFF.

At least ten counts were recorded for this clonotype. CDR3 nucleotide sequence: TGCGCCAGCAGCTCCGGGACCAACTATGGCTACACCTTC. Its protein product is CASSSGTNYGYTF. This chain links TRBV5-1 with TRBJ1-2; possible D gene TRBD1, 5 bases. This CDR3 comprises 13 residues. Deletions cut 3 bases from V and 2 bases from J, with 8 bases between. The germline V gene encodes CDR1 SGHRS and CDR2 YFSETQ.

The CDR3 region is CASSRPGPRDTEAFF. The CDR3 DNA reads as TGTGCCAGCAGCCGGCCGGGACCTAGGGACACTGAAGCTTTCTTT. The genes are TRBV6-2 or TRBV6-3 and TRBJ1-1; the D gene is possibly TRBD1 (5 bases). The germline V gene has CDR1 MNHEY and CDR2 SVGEGT. There are 15 residues in the CDR3. Trimming left V 6 bases short and J 3 bases short, with 17 bases between.

The CDR3 DNA reads TGTGCCAGCAGCCGGGCGCAGGGGGAGCAGTACTTC. It is translated as CASSRAQGEQYF. This rearrangement joins TRBV12-3 or TRBV12-4 to TRBJ2-7; D is possibly TRBD1 (6 bases). The CDR3 contains 12 residues. Trimming removed 6 bases at V and 7 bases at J, with 13 bases between.

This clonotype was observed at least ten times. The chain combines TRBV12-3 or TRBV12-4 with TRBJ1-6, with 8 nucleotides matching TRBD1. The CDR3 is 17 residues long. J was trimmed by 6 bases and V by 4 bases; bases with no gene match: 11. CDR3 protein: CASSSLRGQGVNSPLHF. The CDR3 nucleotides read TGTGCCAGCAGTTCCCTCCGCGGACAGGGTGTTAATTCACCCCTCCACTTT.

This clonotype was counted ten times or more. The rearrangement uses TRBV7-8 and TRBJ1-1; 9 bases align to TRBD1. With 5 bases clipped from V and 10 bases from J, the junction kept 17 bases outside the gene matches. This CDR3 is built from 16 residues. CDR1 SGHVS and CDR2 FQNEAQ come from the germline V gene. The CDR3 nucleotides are TGTGCCAGCAGCCCCAATTTTGGGACAGGGTTTCTGTCAGCTTTCTTT. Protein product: CASSPNFGTGFLSAFF.

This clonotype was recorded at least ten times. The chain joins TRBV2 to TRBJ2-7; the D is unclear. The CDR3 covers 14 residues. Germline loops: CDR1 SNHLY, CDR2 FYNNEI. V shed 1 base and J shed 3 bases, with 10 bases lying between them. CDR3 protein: CASSEDTSRYEQYF. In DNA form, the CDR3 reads TGTGCCAGCAGTGAAGACACTTCCCGCTACGAGCAGTACTTC.

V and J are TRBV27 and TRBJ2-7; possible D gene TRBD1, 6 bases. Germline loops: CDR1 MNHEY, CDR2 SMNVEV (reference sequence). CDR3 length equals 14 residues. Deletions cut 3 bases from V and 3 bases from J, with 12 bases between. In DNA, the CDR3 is TGTGCCAGCAGTTTCGGACAGAGAGTCTACGAGCAGTACTTC. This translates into CASSFGQRVYEQYF.

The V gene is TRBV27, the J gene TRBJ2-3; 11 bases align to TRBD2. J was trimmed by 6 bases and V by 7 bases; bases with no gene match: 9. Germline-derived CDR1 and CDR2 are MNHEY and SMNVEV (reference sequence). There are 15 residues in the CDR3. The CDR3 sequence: CASTLLAGVPDTQYF. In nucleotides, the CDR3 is TGTGCCAGCACCCTACTAGCGGGAGTACCCGATACGCAGTATTTT.

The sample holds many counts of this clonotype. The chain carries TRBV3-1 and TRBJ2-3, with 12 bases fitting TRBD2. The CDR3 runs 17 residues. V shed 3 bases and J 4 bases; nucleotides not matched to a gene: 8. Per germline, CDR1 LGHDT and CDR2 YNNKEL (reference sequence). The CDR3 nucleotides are TGTGCCAGCAGCCAGCCAGGACTAGCGGGGACCCCAGATACGCAGTATTTT. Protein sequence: CASSQPGLAGTPDTQYF.

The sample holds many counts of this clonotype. The CDR3 region has the DNA TGTGCCAGCAGCGCTACCACGTTCGGACAGAACACTGAAGCTTTCTTT. It is translated as CASSATTFGQNTEAFF. The gene calls are TRBV9 and TRBJ1-1; D possibly corresponds to TRBD1 (5 bases). Trimming pared 3 bases from V and 1 base from J, leaving 16 bases between. This CDR3 has 16 residues. Germline V gene sequence: CDR1 SGDLS, CDR2 YYNGEE. Full variable domain (outside the CDR3, taken from reference TRBV9 and TRBJ1-1): DSGVTQTPKHLITATGQRVTLRCSPRSGDLSVYWYQQSLDQGLQFLIQYYNGEERAKGNILERFSAQQFPDLHSELNLSSLELGDSALYFCASSATTFGQNTEAFFGQGTRLTVV.

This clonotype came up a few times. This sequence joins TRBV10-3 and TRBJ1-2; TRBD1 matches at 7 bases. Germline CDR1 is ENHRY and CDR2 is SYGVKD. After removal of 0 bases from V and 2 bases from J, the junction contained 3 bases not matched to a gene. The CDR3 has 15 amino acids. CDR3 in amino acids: CAISESPGGNYGYTF. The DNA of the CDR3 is TGTGCCATCAGTGAGTCTCCAGGGGGAAACTATGGCTACACCTTC.

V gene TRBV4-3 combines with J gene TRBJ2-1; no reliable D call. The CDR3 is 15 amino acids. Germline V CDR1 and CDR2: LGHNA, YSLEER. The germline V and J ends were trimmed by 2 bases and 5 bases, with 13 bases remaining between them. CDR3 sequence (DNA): TGCGCCAGCAGCCAAAGTTTCCATCTTCACAATGAGCAGTTCTTC. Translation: CASSQSFHLHNEQFF.

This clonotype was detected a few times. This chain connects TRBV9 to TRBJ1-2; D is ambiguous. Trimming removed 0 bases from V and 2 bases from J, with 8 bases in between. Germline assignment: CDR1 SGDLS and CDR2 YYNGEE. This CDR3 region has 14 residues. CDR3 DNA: TGTGCCAGCAGCGTAGAGATGGGGAACTATGGCTACACCTTC. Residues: CASSVEMGNYGYTF.

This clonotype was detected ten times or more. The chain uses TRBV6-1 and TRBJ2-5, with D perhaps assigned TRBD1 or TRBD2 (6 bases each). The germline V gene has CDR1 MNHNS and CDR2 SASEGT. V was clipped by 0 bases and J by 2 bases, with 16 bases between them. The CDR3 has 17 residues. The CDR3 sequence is CASSEALGGGPQETQYF. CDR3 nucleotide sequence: TGTGCCAGCAGTGAAGCCCTTGGAGGGGGTCCTCAAGAGACCCAGTACTTC.

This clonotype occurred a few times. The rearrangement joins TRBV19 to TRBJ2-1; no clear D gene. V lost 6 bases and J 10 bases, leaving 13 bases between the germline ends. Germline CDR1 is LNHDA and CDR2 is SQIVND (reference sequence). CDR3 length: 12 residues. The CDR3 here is CASSHETIEQFF. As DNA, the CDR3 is TGTGCCAGTAGCCACGAAACCATCGAGCAGTTCTTC. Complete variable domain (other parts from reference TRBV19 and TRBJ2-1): DGGITQSPKYLFRKEGQNVTLSCEQNLNHDAMYWYRQDPGQGLRLIYYSQIVNDFQKGDIAEGYSVSREKKESFPLTVTSAQKNPTAFYLCASSHETIEQFFGPGTRLTVL.

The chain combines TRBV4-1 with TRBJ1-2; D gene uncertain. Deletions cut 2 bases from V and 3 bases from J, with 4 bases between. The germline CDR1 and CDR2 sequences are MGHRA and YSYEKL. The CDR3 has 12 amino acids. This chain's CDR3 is CASSQRDYGYTF. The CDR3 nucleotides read TGCGCCAGCAGCCAAAGGGACTATGGCTACACCTTC.

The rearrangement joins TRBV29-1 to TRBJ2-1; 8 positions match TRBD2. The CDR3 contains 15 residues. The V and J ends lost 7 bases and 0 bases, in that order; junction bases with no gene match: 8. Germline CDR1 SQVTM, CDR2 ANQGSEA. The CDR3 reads CSGKAGVPSYNEQFF. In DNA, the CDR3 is TGCAGCGGGAAAGCGGGGGTCCCCTCCTACAATGAGCAGTTCTTC.